These 11 T cell receptor beta chains were sequenced from one sample in a study of CXCR3-negative and CXCR3-positive naive CD8 T cells. Carrying UMI labels, the TRB cDNA libraries were prepared through 5' RACE. Reanalyzing the 5' RACE reads, TCRdb keeps one entry per CDR3 protein, without DNA. This repertoire includes 100,000 to 150,000 distinct CDR3 sequences. Sequencing used naive CXCR3- CD8+ T cells from blood. The subset: CD45RO-CCR7+CD27+CD95- naive CD8+ T cells lacking CXCR3 (TNR3-). The source of these receptors is a human donor in good health. Some clones in this sample may be carry-over from other donors' samples.

The genes are TRBV11-1 and TRBJ2-5; lacking DNA, the TRBD1 call made by TCRdb goes unchecked. The CDR3 contains 14 residues. The germline gives CDR1 SGHAT, CDR2 FQDESV (reference sequence). CDR3 in amino acids: CASSFLDSQETQYF.

J is TRBJ2-2 and V is TRBV10-3; TCRdb lists TRBD1, though no DNA is available to test this call. The CDR3 extends over 15 amino acids. Germline CDR1 is ENHRY and CDR2 is SYGVKD. This CDR3 reads CAISDRVVTTGELFF.

This rearrangement joins TRBV10-1 to TRBJ2-7; TCRdb's D call of TRBD1 is untestable without DNA. From germline, CDR1 is WNHNN and CDR2 SYGVQD (reference sequence). The length of the CDR3 is 15 residues. The CDR3 sequence is CASSEGNQGKDEQYF.

The rearrangement joins TRBV25-1 to TRBJ2-1; without DNA, the TCRdb call of TRBD2 cannot be checked. Germline CDR1 reads MGHDK; CDR2 reads SYGVNS. The CDR3 length is 13 residues. This chain's CDR3 is CASTGGIYNEQFF.

The rearrangement uses TRBV29-1 and TRBJ2-7. The CDR3 loop spans 12 amino acids. CDR1 SQVTM and CDR2 ANQGSEA come from the germline V gene. The CDR3 reads CSVELGSYEQYF.

The gene calls are TRBV12-3 or TRBV12-4 and TRBJ1-2; without DNA, the TCRdb call of TRBD1 cannot be checked. The CDR3 extends over 18 amino acids. CDR3 sequence reads: CASSLSRDRGEATRGYTF.

The chain recombines TRBV9 with TRBJ2-1. This CDR3 has 13 residues. Germline values: CDR1 SGDLS, CDR2 YYNGEE. The CDR3 is CASSVLLDNEQFF.

V gene TRBV11-1 combines with J gene TRBJ2-7; TCRdb gives TRBD1 as the D gene, but with no DNA this cannot be confirmed. Germline lookup yields CDR1 SGHAT and CDR2 FQDESV (reference sequence). The CDR3 has 14 residues. CDR3 protein: CASRPGPGIYEQYF.

The CDR3 reads CSVETGTYEQYF. This sequence joins TRBV29-1 and TRBJ2-7; TCRdb's D gene call, TRBD1, goes unchecked for lack of DNA. The CDR3 is 12 amino acids. Germline CDR1 and CDR2: SQVTM and ANQGSEA.

The chain links TRBV9 to TRBJ2-7. Germline V gene data show CDR1 as SGDLS and CDR2 as YYNGEE. The CDR3 covers 13 residues. This CDR3 is CASSVGQSYEQYF.

The CDR3 sequence is CASSSGQGYTEAFF. This chain uses TRBV7-9 with TRBJ1-1; TCRdb calls TRBD1, which cannot be checked without DNA. Germline lookup yields CDR1 SEHNR and CDR2 FQNEAQ (reference sequence). This CDR3 spans 14 amino acids.